This T cell receptor beta chain stems from a study of T cells in Graves' hyperthyroidism and ophthalmopathy. General study findings and limits: Ophthalmopathy was distinguished from stable hyperthyroidism by 13 V-J signatures.

Any patient presenting with uncontrolled infection, other autoimmune disease, pregnancy or lactation was left out. For the diagnoses, clinical symptoms, serum thyroxine and TRAb, thyroid ultrasound and orbital computed tomography were used. Fresh 10 ml peripheral blood yielded PBMCs. Comment on this clonotype: Its specificity is not known.

Germline CDR1 reads SGHAT; CDR2 reads FQNNGV. There are 13 residues in the CDR3. Trimming pared 6 bases from V and 7 bases from J, leaving 15 bases between. Amplification targeted TCR beta CDR3 regions from RNA transcripts. First-round RT-PCR targeting the TCR CDR3 was performed with the HTBI primer set. TCRdb re-called the multiplex PCR reads with MiXCR, one entry per CDR3 protein. The sample consists of roughly 560,000 distinct CDR3 sequences, roughly 14% of them appearing once. This receptor was taken from a woman between 40 and 50 years old with Graves' ophthalmopathy. The sequencing input was blood. The chain couples TRBV11-2 to TRBJ1-1; TRBD1 is a possible D gene (6 bases). CDR3 in amino acids: CASSRTGTDEAFF. The DNA for the CDR3 is TGTGCCAGCAGTCGTACAGGGACCGATGAAGCTTTCTTT.